The present entry profiles one T cell receptor (beta chain) with its context. The antigen is unknown. TCRdb keeps only in-frame clones here, not all; method: immunoSEQ multiplex PCR. The sample lists approximately 180,000 clones, 90% occurring once. This CDR3 has 15 amino acids. V was cut by 4 bases and J by 0 bases, with 8 bases left in between. CDR1 is SGHRS, CDR2 YFSETQ, per germline. These data originate in a study of T cell responses to AZD1222 COVID-19 vaccine. Study results and limitations: The donors showed a predominance of white British ancestry and of females, with possible underestimation of clonal diversity. There were repertoire samples only from the period after the peak T cell response. At baseline, just a handful of AZD1222 recipients tested seropositive.

V usage is TRBV5-1 and J usage is TRBJ2-6; D uncertain. The material sequenced was peripheral blood, taken on day 0 of AZD1222 vaccination. This clonotype originated in an adult in good health. CDR3 bases: TGCGCCAGCAGCCCTGGGGACTCTGGGGCCAACGTCCTGACTTTC. Protein sequence: CASSPGDSGANVLTF. Full variable domain (remainder filled in from reference TRBV5-1 and TRBJ2-6): KAGVTQTPRYLIKTRGQQVTLSCSPISGHRSVSWYQQTPGQGLQFLFEYFSETQRNKGNFPGRFSGRQFSNSRSEMNVSTLELGDSALYLCASSPGDSGANVLTFGAGSRLTVL.